This T cell receptor beta chain was identified in a study of blood T cells in healthy people across ages. Study-level findings and limits: More naive CD4+ cells and higher diversity marked long-lived donors relative to aged donors. Per million T cells, the diversity of TCR beta decreased roughly linearly as age advanced. Naive and antigen-experienced cells could not be conclusively compared, given unsorted PBMCs.

Germline assignment: CDR1 DFQATT and CDR2 SNEGSKA (reference sequence). The CDR3 spans 14 residues. V dropped 8 bases and J dropped 4; count of bases not matched to a gene: 13. It was with a sample-barcoded 5' primer and a J-beta primer mix that a second PCR of about 6 to 12 cycles was run. Via MiXCR, TCRdb re-called the 5' RACE reads, giving one row per CDR3 protein. The data hold around 900,000 distinct CDR3 sequences, with under 30% observed a single time. This clonotype was seen ten or more times. Its antigen remains unknown. This sequence originates from a woman at least 80 years old in good health. The sequencing input was blood. J is TRBJ2-5 and V is TRBV20-1, with 7 bases that match TRBD1. CDR3: CSPIGLGDRETQYF. CDR3 DNA: TGCAGTCCAATAGGACTTGGGGACAGAGAGACCCAGTACTTC.